This T cell receptor (beta chain) was sequenced during a study of neurological immune-mediated disorders. Study observations and caveats: Among expanded clones, no CDR3 amino acid sequences were shared across subjects, a pattern suggesting private repertoires in all groups.

This clonotype was seen at least ten times. Its antigen is undetermined. Synthesis of cDNA was performed by 5'RACE using 10-nucleotide random UMIs. TCRdb used MiXCR to reprocess the 5' RACE reads, holding one entry per CDR3 protein. The table shows 23,000 or so distinct CDR3 sequences, with approximately 13% occurring only once. This CDR3 has 13 amino acids. V was shortened by 4 bases and J by 7 bases, with 13 bases between the two germline ends. CDR1 and CDR2 from the germline V gene are LGHDT and YNNKEL (reference sequence). The sample taken for sequencing was PBMCs. This clonotype originated in a woman aged 60-75 years with HTLV-1-associated myelopathy (HAM/TSP). The chain uses TRBV3-1 and TRBJ2-5; D not resolved. DNA of the CDR3: TGTGCCAGCAGCCCCTCCCAACCCGGGACCCAGTACTTC. Its protein product is CASSPSQPGTQYF.